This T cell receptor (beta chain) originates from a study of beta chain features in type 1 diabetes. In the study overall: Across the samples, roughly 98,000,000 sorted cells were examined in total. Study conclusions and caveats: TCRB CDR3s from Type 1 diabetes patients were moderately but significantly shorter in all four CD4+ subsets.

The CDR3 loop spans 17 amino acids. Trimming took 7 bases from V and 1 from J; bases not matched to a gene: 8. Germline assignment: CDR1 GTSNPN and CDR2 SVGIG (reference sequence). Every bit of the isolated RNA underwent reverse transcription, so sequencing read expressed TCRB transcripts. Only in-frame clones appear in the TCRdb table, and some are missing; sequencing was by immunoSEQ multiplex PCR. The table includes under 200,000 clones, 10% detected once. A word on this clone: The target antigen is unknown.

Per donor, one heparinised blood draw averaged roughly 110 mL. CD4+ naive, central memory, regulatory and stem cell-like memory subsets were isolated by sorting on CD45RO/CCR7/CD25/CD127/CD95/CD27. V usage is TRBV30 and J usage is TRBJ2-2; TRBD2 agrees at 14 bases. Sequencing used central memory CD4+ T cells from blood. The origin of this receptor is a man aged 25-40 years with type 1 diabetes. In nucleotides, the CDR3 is TGTGCCTTTCCACCCGGGACTAGCGGGAGGAACACCGGGGAGCTGTTTTTT. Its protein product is CAFPPGTSGRNTGELFF.